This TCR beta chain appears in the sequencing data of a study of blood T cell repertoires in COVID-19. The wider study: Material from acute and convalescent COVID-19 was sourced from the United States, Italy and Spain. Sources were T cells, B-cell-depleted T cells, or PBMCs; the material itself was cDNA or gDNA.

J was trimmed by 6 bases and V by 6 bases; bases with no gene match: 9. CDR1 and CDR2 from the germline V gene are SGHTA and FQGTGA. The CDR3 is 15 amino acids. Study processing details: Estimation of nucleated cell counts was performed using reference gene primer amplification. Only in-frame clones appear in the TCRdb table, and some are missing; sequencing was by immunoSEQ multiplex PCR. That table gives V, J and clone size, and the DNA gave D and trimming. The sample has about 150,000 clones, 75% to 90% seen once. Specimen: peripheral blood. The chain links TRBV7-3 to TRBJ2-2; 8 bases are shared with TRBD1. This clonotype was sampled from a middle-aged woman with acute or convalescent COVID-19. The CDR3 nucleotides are TGTGCCAGCAGACCCCGGACAGGGTACCCCGGGGAGCTGTTTTTT. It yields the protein CASRPRTGYPGELFF.